The next 30 T cell receptor beta chains were all read from a single sample in a study of T cell repertoires in ileal Crohn's disease. The repertoire was sequenced with immunoSEQ multiplex PCR; TCRdb's copy has only in-frame clones and lacks some. The sample yields some 930 clones, 83% seen once. Material for sequencing was ileal tissue. These receptors all come from an adult with Crohn's disease.

The CDR3 here is CASRPGQGADSPLHF. The CDR3 DNA follows: TGTGCCAGCAGGCCGGGACAGGGTGCGGATTCACCCCTCCACTTT. The chain recombines TRBV6-1 with TRBJ1-6; 9 nucleotides align to TRBD1. The germline CDR1 and CDR2 sequences are MNHNS and SASEGT. The V and J ends lost 6 bases and 8 bases, in that order; junction bases with no gene match: 8. The CDR3 runs to 15 residues.

This clone was observed once. This chain links TRBV2 with TRBJ1-1; possibly TRBD1 for D (5 bases). CDR1 and CDR2 (germline): SNHLY, FYNNEI. The CDR3 is 14 residues long. Trimming cost V 5 bases and J 2 bases, with 12 bases left between them. In DNA, the CDR3 is TGTGCCAGCAGTACGTTGACAGTCAACACTGAAGCTTTCTTT. This gives the protein CASSTLTVNTEAFF.

DNA for the CDR3: TGTGCCAGCAGTTCTGGGCGGGGGGTCGTGGATACGCAGTATTTT. It yields the protein CASSSGRGVVDTQYF. This sequence joins TRBV2 and TRBJ2-3; 8 nucleotides align to TRBD2. The CDR3 consists of 15 residues. The ends lost 5 bases at V and 6 bases at J; junction bases unmatched: 10. The germline gives CDR1 SNHLY, CDR2 FYNNEI.

This chain uses TRBV5-1 with TRBJ1-4; maybe TRBD1 (5 bases). Deletions cut 2 bases from V and 6 bases from J, with 8 bases between. Germline loops: CDR1 SGHRS, CDR2 YFSETQ. This CDR3 spans 13 amino acids. The CDR3: CASSFKGDEKLFF. The CDR3 region has the DNA TGCGCCAGCAGCTTTAAAGGGGATGAAAAACTGTTTTTT.

This chain joins TRBV2 and TRBJ2-3; D unresolved. V was shortened by 1 base and J by 3 bases, with 2 bases between the two germline ends. The length of the CDR3 is 12 residues. Germline V gene sequence: CDR1 SNHLY, CDR2 FYNNEI. Here the CDR3 reads CASSEVTDTQYF. CDR3 bases: TGTGCCAGCAGTGAAGTAACAGATACGCAGTATTTT.

V and J are TRBV5-1 and TRBJ2-2, with 11 bases lining up with TRBD1. The V and J ends lost 4 bases and 5 bases, in that order; junction bases with no gene match: 7. Germline CDR1 SGHRS, CDR2 YFSETQ. This CDR3 contains 16 residues. The DNA of the CDR3 is TGCGCCAGCAGCCCCGGACAGGGGGCGAGGACCGGGGAGCTGTTTTTT. The encoded protein is CASSPGQGARTGELFF.

The rearrangement links TRBV16 to TRBJ1-2; no reliable D call. This CDR3 region has 14 residues. The V end was cut by 0 bases, the J end by 3 bases, with 8 bases between. The germline gives CDR1 KGHSY, CDR2 FQNENV. Here the CDR3 reads CASSQSGSYYGYTF. As DNA, the CDR3 is TGTGCCAGCAGCCAATCCGGGTCCTACTATGGCTACACCTTC. Variable domain in full (rest from reference TRBV16 and TRBJ1-2): GEEVAQTPKHLVRGEGQKAKLYCAPIKGHSYVFWYQQVLKNEFKFLISFQNENVFDETGMPKERFSAKCLPNSPCSLEIQATKLEDSAVYFCASSQSGSYYGYTFGSGTRLTVV.

V gene TRBV6-6 combines with J gene TRBJ1-1; 11 bases are shared with TRBD1. CDR1 and CDR2 from the germline V gene are MNHNY and SVGAGI (reference sequence). This CDR3 contains 14 residues. V dropped 4 bases and J dropped 6; count of bases not matched to a gene: 4. Here the CDR3 DNA reads TGTGCCAGCAGTTCGAGGGACAGGGGGGCTGAAGCTTTCTTT. The encoded protein is CASSSRDRGAEAFF.

This clone was recorded a few times. The V and J genes are TRBV19 and TRBJ2-1; unclear D gene. From germline, CDR1 is LNHDA and CDR2 SQIVND (reference sequence). The CDR3 loop spans 12 amino acids. V gave up 9 bases and J gave up 4 bases, with 10 bases separating them. This CDR3 reads CASLTPYNEQFF. CDR3 in DNA: TGTGCCAGCCTGACTCCATACAATGAGCAGTTCTTC.

J is TRBJ2-2 and V is TRBV19; a possible D gene is TRBD2 (7 bases). There are 15 residues in the CDR3. Germline CDR1 LNHDA, CDR2 SQIVND (reference sequence). V was pared by 9 bases and J by 7 bases, with 21 bases between. The CDR3 reads CASRSGGADGGELFF. The CDR3 DNA reads as TGTGCCAGCCGATCGGGGGGCGCAGATGGCGGGGAGCTGTTTTTT.

V is TRBV4-1 and J is TRBJ1-1, with D maybe TRBD1 (5 bases). Trimming took off 0 bases at V and 5 bases at J, with 13 bases between the two ends. Germline V lookup: CDR1 MGHRA, CDR2 YSYEKL. CDR3 length: 15 amino acids. The CDR3 coding sequence is TGCGCCAGCAGCCAAGATCTGATGGAGGGGACTGAAGCTTTCTTT. It yields the protein CASSQDLMEGTEAFF.

This chain links TRBV11-3 with TRBJ1-2; 8 nucleotides agree with TRBD1. V lost 0 bases to trimming and J lost 13 bases; unmatched junction nucleotides: 7. This CDR3 is 13 amino acids long. The germline gives CDR1 SGHNT, CDR2 YENEEA. CDR3 amino acids: CASSLEETGAITF. The CDR3 nucleotides are TGTGCCAGCAGCTTAGAGGAGACAGGGGCGATCACCTTC.

V is TRBV6-6 and J is TRBJ2-7, with 7 bases identical to TRBD2. CDR1 is MNHNY and CDR2 is SVGAGI in the germline V gene (reference sequence). After removal of 10 bases from V and 3 bases from J, the junction contained 12 bases not matched to a gene. This CDR3 has 14 residues. The CDR3 region has the DNA TGTGCCACCTCCCTCAGCGGGGTTAACTACGAGCAGTACTTC. This codes for CATSLSGVNYEQYF.

The chain joins TRBV30 to TRBJ1-1; D uncertain. CDR1 is GTSNPN, CDR2 SVGIG, per germline (reference sequence). Trimming removed 2 bases at V and 0 bases at J, with 10 bases between. The CDR3 covers 14 residues. CDR3 bases: TGTGCCTGGAGTAAGGAGTACATGAACACTGAAGCTTTCTTT. Encoded protein: CAWSKEYMNTEAFF. Full variable domain (remainder filled in from reference TRBV30 and TRBJ1-1): SQTIHQWPATLVQPVGSPLSLECTVEGTSNPNLYWYRQAAGRGLQLLFYSVGIGQISSEVPQNLSASRPQDRQFILSSKKLLLSDSGFYLCAWSKEYMNTEAFFGQGTRLTVV.

This rearrangement joins TRBV25-1 to TRBJ1-2; the D gene is possibly TRBD1 (5 bases). V gave up 6 bases and J gave up 6 bases, with 8 bases separating them. CDR3 length equals 11 residues. From germline, CDR1 is MGHDK and CDR2 SYGVNS. This CDR3 is CASRQGDGYTF. The CDR3 DNA sequence: TGTGCCAGCAGACAAGGGGATGGCTACACCTTC.

The chain uses TRBV6-1 and TRBJ1-3, with a weak D call TRBD1 (6 bases). The CDR3 consists of 15 residues. Germline CDR1 reads MNHNS; CDR2 reads SASEGT. V lost 2 bases and J lost 2, with 10 bases in between. The CDR3 here is CASSERTAPGNTIYF. Written as DNA, the CDR3 is TGTGCCAGCAGTGAACGGACAGCTCCTGGAAACACCATATATTTT.

The gene calls are TRBV19 and TRBJ2-3, with 8 bases lining up with TRBD2. The J segment lost 2 bases and the V segment lost 7 bases, leaving 5 bases of the junction unmatched. This CDR3 is built from 14 residues. Looked up from germline, CDR1 is LNHDA and CDR2 is SQIVND (reference sequence). In DNA form, the CDR3 reads TGTGCCAGTAATAGCGGGGACTACACAGATACGCAGTATTTT. Translated, it gives CASNSGDYTDTQYF.

The chain uses TRBV7-6 and TRBJ1-3; 7 bases map to TRBD1. V was clipped by 9 bases and J by 7 bases; unmatched bases: 9. The V gene's germline CDR1 is SGHVS and CDR2 FNYEAQ. The CDR3 sequence is 13 residues long. CDR3 in amino acids: CASRPTGANTIYF. The DNA of the CDR3 is TGTGCCAGTCGTCCTACAGGGGCCAACACCATATATTTT.

This CDR3 is CASSLTYEGDTQYF. For the CDR3, the DNA is TGTGCCAGCAGCCTGACATATGAGGGAGATACGCAGTATTTT. The chain uses TRBV2 and TRBJ2-3; a possible D gene is TRBD2 (5 bases). The germline V gene encodes CDR1 SNHLY and CDR2 FYNNEI. This CDR3 is 14 amino acids long. V dropped 6 bases and J dropped 5 bases, with 15 bases sitting between them.

J is TRBJ2-1 and V is TRBV4-2; tentatively, D is TRBD2 (7 bases). Germline values: CDR1 LGHNA, CDR2 YNFKEQ. V lost 1 base and J lost 7, with 20 bases in between. CDR3 size: 17 residues. The CDR3 nucleotides read TGTGCCAGCAGCCAAGGTCTAGGGGGGGGGCGGTTGAATGAGCAGTTCTTC. Its translation: CASSQGLGGGRLNEQFF.

This clone was observed a few times. The rearrangement links TRBV5-8 to TRBJ2-3; D might be TRBD2 (7 bases). This CDR3 has 15 amino acids. Trimming pared 2 bases from V and 5 bases from J, leaving 15 bases between. Per the germline V gene, CDR1 is SGHTS and CDR2 is YDEGEE. The CDR3 is CASSLSGGRGDTQYF. CDR3 DNA: TGTGCCAGCAGCTTATCGGGGGGCCGGGGAGATACGCAGTATTTT.

This clone has just one count. The chain employs TRBV28 and TRBJ1-5, with D perhaps matching TRBD1 (6 bases). The germline CDR1 and CDR2 sequences are MDHEN and SYDVKM. The V end was cut by 7 bases, the J end by 4 bases, with 11 bases between. This CDR3 has 13 amino acids. CDR3 amino acids: CASKGGINQPQHF. The CDR3 DNA reads TGTGCCAGCAAAGGGGGTATTAATCAGCCCCAGCATTTT.

The chain carries TRBV13 and TRBJ2-2; no reliable D call. This CDR3 comprises 14 residues. Germline V CDR1 and CDR2: PRHDT, FYEKMQ (reference sequence). Between the trimmed V and J ends, which lost 6 bases and 4 bases, there was a span of 12 bases. CDR3 sequence: CASSFRQVTGELFF. CDR3 nucleotide sequence: TGTGCCAGCAGTTTCCGCCAGGTCACCGGGGAGCTGTTTTTT.

The chain uses TRBV18 and TRBJ1-6; possibly TRBD1 for D (5 bases). Germline lookup yields CDR1 KGHSH and CDR2 LQKENI. Trimming took off 2 bases at V and 2 bases at J, with 7 bases between the two ends. This CDR3 contains 15 residues. CDR3 nucleotides: TGTGCCAGCTCACCAGACAGCACCTATAATTCACCCCTCCACTTT. Protein: CASSPDSTYNSPLHF.

The genes are TRBV5-8 and TRBJ1-2, with TRBD1 as a possible D gene (6 bases). Germline CDR1 reads SGHTS; CDR2 reads YDEGEE. V dropped 4 bases and J dropped 2 bases, with 15 bases sitting between them. The CDR3 is made up of 15 amino acids. The CDR3 sequence: CASSKTGTPNYGYTF. The CDR3 region has the DNA TGTGCCAGCAGCAAAACCGGGACACCCAACTATGGCTACACCTTC.

The V and J genes are TRBV9 and TRBJ2-1, with a weak D call TRBD2 (6 bases). Germline-derived CDR1 and CDR2 are SGDLS and YYNGEE. Trimming shortened V by 0 bases and J by 10 bases, and 11 bases separated the two germline ends. There are 13 residues in the CDR3. CDR3 residues: CASSVASAGEQFF. The CDR3 coding sequence is TGTGCCAGCAGCGTAGCTTCCGCGGGAGAGCAGTTCTTC. The entire variable domain, with the rest obtained from reference TRBV9 and TRBJ2-1, is as follows: DSGVTQTPKHLITATGQRVTLRCSPRSGDLSVYWYQQSLDQGLQFLIQYYNGEERAKGNILERFSAQQFPDLHSELNLSSLELGDSALYFCASSVASAGEQFFGPGTRLTVL.

This clone was counted a few times. The chain employs TRBV4-3 and TRBJ2-7; no definite D call. The germline V gene has CDR1 LGHNA and CDR2 YSLEER. Trimming removed 1 base from V and 6 bases from J, with 13 bases in between. This CDR3 region has 14 residues. The CDR3 sequence: CASSQVLVSGEQYF. The CDR3 nucleotides are TGCGCCAGCAGCCAAGTTTTGGTTTCGGGCGAGCAGTACTTC.

The V gene is TRBV6-1, the J gene TRBJ2-1; D may be TRBD2 (6 bases). Germline CDR1 and CDR2: MNHNS and SASEGT. The ends were cut back, 4 bases at V and 8 bases at J, with 15 bases in the middle. The CDR3 extends over 14 amino acids. As DNA, the CDR3 is TGTGCCAGCAGTGCTGGATTCAGGGAGGATGAGCAGTTCTTC. It codes for CASSAGFREDEQFF.

This clone appeared a single time. V usage is TRBV29-1 and J usage is TRBJ2-7; D might be TRBD2 (7 bases). Trimming cost V 5 bases and J 5 bases, with 13 bases left between them. The germline CDR1 and CDR2 sequences are SQVTM and ANQGSEA. This CDR3 has 12 residues. DNA of the CDR3: TGCAGCGTTAAGAAGGGGGGGAACGAGCAGTACTTC. Amino acid sequence: CSVKKGGNEQYF.

The V and J genes are TRBV2 and TRBJ1-3; a weak D match, TRBD1 (6 bases). The germline V and J ends were trimmed by 7 bases and 2 bases, with 18 bases remaining between them. This CDR3 is built from 16 residues. CDR1 and CDR2 from the germline V gene are SNHLY and FYNNEI. The CDR3 loop is CASTLQGSVTGNTIYF. The DNA for the CDR3 is TGTGCCAGCACTTTACAGGGATCGGTAACTGGAAACACCATATATTTT.